This TCR beta chain was recorded in a study of a mutant IDH1 vaccine in newly diagnosed glioma. The wider study: Receipt of radiotherapy, temozolomide, or both preceded the study, and most received both.

Germline V CDR1 and CDR2: SGHNT, YYREEE (reference sequence). The V and J ends lost 0 bases and 2 bases respectively, with 8 bases between them. The CDR3 is made up of 14 amino acids. Regarding time point: week 35, safety follow-up. The study gave 300 ug of mutant IDH1 20-mer peptide per vaccine dose, with topical imiquimod. Each donor presented with a new WHO grade 3 or 4 astrocytoma that tested IDH1-mutant and showed ATRX loss. TCRdb's copy holds only in-frame clones and misses some; the assay was immunoSEQ multiplex PCR. This sample yields tens of thousands of clones, of which 75% to 85% are seen a single time; roughly 5.3% belongs to the top ten. Study results and caveats: Pseudoprogression seemingly bore no relation to changes in top peripheral T cell clonotypes.

About this clone itself: Antigen unknown.

This TCR derives from a man in his forties with glioma. V and J are TRBV5-4 and TRBJ1-2; a possible D gene is TRBD1 (5 bases). Sample: PBMCs, taken from a glioma patient whose treatment included an IDH1 peptide vaccine. In DNA, the CDR3 is TGTGCCAGCAGCTTGGGGCAGGGAAACTATGGCTACACCTTC. Its translation: CASSLGQGNYGYTF.